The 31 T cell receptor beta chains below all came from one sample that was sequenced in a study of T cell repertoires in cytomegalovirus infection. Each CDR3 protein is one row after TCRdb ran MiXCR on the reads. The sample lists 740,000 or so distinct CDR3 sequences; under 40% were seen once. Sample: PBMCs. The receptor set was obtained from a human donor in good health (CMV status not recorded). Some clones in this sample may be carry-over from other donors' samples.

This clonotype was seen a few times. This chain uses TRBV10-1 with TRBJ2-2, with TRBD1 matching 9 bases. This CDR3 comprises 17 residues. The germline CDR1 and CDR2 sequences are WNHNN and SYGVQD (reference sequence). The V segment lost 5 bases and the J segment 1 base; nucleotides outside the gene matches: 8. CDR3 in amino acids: CASSPFRDRVNTGELFF. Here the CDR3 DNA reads TGCGCCAGCAGTCCATTCCGGGACAGGGTGAACACCGGGGAGCTGTTTTTT.

The CDR3 DNA reads TGCGCCAGCAGCTTGAGGCAACGGGAGTCCTCTGGAAACACCATATATTTT. Protein sequence: CASSLRQRESSGNTIYF. The gene calls are TRBV5-1 and TRBJ1-3; D not resolved. Trimming cost V 1 base and J 0 bases, with 14 bases left between them. CDR1 is SGHRS and CDR2 is YFSETQ in the germline V gene. The CDR3 has 17 residues.

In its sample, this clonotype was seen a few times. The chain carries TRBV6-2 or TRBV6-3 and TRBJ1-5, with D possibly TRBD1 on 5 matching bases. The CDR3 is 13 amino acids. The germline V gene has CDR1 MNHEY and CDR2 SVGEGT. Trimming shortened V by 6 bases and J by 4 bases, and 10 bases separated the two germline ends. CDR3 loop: CASRRGRNQPQHF. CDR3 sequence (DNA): TGTGCCAGCAGGAGGGGTAGGAATCAGCCCCAGCATTTT.

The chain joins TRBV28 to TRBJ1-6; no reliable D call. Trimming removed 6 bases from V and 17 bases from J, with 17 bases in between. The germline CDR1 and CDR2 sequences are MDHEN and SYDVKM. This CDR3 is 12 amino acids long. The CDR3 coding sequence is TGTGCCAGCAGCGCCCTCGGGCAGACCATCCACTTT. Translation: CASSALGQTIHF.

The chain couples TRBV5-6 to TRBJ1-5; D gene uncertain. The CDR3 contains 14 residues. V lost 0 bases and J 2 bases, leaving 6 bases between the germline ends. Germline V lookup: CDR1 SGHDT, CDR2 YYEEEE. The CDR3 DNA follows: TGTGCCAGCAGCTTGGCGTGGGGCAATCAGCCCCAGCATTTT. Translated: CASSLAWGNQPQHF.

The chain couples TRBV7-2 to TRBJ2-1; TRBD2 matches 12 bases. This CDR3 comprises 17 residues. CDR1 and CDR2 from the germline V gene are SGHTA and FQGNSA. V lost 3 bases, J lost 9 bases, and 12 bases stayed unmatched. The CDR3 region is CASSFPGLAGLGTEQFF. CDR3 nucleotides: TGTGCCAGCAGCTTCCCAGGACTAGCGGGATTAGGAACTGAGCAGTTCTTC.

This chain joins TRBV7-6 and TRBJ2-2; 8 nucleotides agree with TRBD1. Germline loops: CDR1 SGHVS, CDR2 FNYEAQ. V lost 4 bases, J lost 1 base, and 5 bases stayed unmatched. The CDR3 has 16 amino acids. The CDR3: CASSSRQGKNTGELFF. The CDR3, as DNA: TGTGCCAGCAGCTCCCGACAGGGGAAGAACACCGGGGAGCTGTTTTTT.

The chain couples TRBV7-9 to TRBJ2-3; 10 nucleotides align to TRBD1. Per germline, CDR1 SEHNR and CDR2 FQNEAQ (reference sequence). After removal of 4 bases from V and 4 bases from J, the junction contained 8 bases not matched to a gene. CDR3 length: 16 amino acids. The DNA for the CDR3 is TGTGCCAGCAGCTCATACCGGGACAGGGGTGCAGATACGCAGTATTTT. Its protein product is CASSSYRDRGADTQYF.

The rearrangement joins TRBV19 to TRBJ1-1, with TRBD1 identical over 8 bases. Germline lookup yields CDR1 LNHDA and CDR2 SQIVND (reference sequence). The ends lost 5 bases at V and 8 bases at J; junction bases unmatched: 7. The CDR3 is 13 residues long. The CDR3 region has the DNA TGTGCCAGTAGTGTCAACAGGGGGTTGGAAGCTTTCTTT. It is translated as CASSVNRGLEAFF.

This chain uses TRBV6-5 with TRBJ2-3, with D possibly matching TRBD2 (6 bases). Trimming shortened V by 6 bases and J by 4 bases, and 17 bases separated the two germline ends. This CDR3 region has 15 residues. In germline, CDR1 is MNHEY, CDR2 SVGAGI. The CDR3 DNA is TGTGCCAGCAGGCGGGACTCCGGAGGACCAGATACGCAGTATTTT. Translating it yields CASRRDSGGPDTQYF.

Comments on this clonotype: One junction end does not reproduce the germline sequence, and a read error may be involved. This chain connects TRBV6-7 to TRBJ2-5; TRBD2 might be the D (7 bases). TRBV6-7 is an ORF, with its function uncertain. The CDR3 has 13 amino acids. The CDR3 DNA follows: TGTGCCACCGTCGGGGGGCCCCAAGAGCCCCAGTACTTC. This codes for CATVGGPQEPQYF.

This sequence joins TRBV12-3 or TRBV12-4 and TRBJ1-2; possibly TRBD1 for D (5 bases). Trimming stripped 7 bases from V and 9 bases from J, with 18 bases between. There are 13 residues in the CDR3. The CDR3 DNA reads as TGTGCCAGCACTCCGAACCAGGGAAGTAGCTACACCTTC. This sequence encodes CASTPNQGSSYTF.

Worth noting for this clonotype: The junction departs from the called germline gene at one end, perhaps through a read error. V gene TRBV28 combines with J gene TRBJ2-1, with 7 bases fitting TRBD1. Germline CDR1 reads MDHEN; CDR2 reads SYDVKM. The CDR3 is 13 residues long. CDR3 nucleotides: TGTGCCAGCAGTTTGGGCCAGACAGGGAGACGTGTCTTC. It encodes CASSLGQTGRRVF. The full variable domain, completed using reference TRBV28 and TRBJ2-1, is DVKVTQSSRYLVKRTGEKVFLECVQDMDHENMFWYRQDPGLGLRLIYFSYDVKMKEKGDIPEGYSVSREKKERFSLILESASTNQTSMYLCASSLGQTGRRVFGPGTRLTVL.

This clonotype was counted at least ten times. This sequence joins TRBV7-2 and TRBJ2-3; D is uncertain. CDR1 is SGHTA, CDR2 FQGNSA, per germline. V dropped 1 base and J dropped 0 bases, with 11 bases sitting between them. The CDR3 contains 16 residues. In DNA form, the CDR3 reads TGTGCCAGCAGCTTAGTCGAATGGCCGAGCACAGATACGCAGTATTTT. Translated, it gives CASSLVEWPSTDTQYF.

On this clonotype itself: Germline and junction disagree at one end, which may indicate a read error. The CDR3 is CASSGGDRPYERYF. CDR3 DNA sequence: TGTGCCAGCAGTGGAGGGGACAGGCCCTACGAGCGGTACTTC. This sequence joins TRBV28 and TRBJ2-7, with 8 bases that match TRBD1. Germline CDR1 and CDR2: MDHEN and SYDVKM. The CDR3 loop spans 14 amino acids.

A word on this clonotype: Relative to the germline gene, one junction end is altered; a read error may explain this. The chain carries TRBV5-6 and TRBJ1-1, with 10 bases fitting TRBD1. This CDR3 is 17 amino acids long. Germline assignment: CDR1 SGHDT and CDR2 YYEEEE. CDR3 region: CTSSLAGDRGSFTEAFF. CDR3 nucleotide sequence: TGTACCAGCAGCTTGGCCGGGGACAGGGGATCTTTCACTGAAGCTTTCTTT.

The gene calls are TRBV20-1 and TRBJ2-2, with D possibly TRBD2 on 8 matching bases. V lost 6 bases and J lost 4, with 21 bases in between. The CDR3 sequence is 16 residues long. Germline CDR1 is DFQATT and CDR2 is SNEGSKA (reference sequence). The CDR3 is CSATQGGAGVTGELFF. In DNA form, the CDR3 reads TGCAGTGCAACCCAGGGGGGAGCGGGAGTCACCGGGGAGCTGTTTTTT.

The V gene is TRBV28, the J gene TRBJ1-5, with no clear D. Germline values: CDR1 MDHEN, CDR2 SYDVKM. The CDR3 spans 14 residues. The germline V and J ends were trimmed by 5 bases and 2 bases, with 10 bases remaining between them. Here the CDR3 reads CASSTEWGNQPQHF. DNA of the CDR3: TGTGCCAGCAGTACAGAATGGGGCAATCAGCCCCAGCATTTT.

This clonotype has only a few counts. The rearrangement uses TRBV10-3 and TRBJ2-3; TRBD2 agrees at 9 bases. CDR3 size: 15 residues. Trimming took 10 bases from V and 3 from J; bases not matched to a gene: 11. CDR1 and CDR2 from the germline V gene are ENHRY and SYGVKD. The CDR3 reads CATRKATSGTDTQYF. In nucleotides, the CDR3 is TGTGCCACCAGGAAAGCAACTAGCGGGACAGATACGCAGTATTTT.

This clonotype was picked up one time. Written as DNA, the CDR3 is TGTGCCATCAGCTTAACTAGCGGCCAGAACTACGAGCAGTACTTC. This gives the protein CAISLTSGQNYEQYF. V is TRBV10-3 and J is TRBJ2-7, with TRBD2 matching 8 bases. The CDR3 covers 15 residues. CDR1 is ENHRY and CDR2 is SYGVKD in the germline V gene. J was trimmed by 3 bases and V by 6 bases; bases with no gene match: 10.

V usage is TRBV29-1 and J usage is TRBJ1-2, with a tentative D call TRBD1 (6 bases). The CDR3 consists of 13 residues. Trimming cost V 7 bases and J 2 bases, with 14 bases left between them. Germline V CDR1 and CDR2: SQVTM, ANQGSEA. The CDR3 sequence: CSALPGQNYGYTF. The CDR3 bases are TGCAGCGCACTACCTGGACAGAACTATGGCTACACCTTC.

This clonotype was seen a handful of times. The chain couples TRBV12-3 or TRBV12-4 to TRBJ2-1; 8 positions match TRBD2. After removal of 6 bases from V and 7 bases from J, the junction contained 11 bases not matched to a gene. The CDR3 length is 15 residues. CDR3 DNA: TGTGCCAGCAGACCGGGACTAGATATGTTTAATGAGCAGTTCTTC. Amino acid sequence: CASRPGLDMFNEQFF.

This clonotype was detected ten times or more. The CDR3 loop is CASRPSGGTDTQYF. The CDR3 coding sequence is TGTGCCAGCAGACCATCAGGGGGCACAGATACGCAGTATTTT. The chain employs TRBV11-2 and TRBJ2-3; maybe TRBD1 (6 bases). CDR1 SGHAT and CDR2 FQNNGV come from the germline V gene. V was trimmed by 6 bases and J by 1 base, leaving 11 bases between them. The CDR3 runs 14 residues.

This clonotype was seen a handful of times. CDR3 protein: CASGYRVNYGYTF. The CDR3 DNA reads as TGTGCCAGCGGATACAGGGTTAACTATGGCTACACCTTC. This rearrangement joins TRBV2 to TRBJ1-2; TRBD1 is a possible D gene (6 bases). From germline, CDR1 is SNHLY and CDR2 FYNNEI. The V end lost 8 bases, the J end lost 1 base, and 11 bases lay between the germline ends. The CDR3 consists of 13 residues.

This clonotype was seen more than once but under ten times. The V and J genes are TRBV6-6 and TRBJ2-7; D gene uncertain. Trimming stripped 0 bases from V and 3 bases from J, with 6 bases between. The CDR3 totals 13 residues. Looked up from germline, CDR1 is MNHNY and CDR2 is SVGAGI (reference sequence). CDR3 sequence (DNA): TGTGCCAGCAGTTACTCAGGAGACTACGAGCAGTACTTC. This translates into CASSYSGDYEQYF.

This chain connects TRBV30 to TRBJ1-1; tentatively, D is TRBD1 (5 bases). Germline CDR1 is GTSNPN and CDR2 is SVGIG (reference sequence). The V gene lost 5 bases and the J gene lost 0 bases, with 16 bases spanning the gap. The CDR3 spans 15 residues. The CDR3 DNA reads TGTGCCTGGTCTAACTTCTGGGGGTTGAACACTGAAGCTTTCTTT. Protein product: CAWSNFWGLNTEAFF.

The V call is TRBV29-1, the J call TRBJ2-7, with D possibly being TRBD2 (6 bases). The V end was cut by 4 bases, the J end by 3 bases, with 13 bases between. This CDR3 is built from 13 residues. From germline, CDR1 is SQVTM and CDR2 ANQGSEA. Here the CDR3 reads CSVGGGGIYEQYF. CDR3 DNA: TGCAGCGTTGGGGGCGGCGGGATCTACGAGCAGTACTTC.

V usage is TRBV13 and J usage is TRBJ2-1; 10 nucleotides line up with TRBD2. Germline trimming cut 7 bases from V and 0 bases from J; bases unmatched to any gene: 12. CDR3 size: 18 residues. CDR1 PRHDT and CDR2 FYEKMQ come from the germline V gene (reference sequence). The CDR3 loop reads CASIHSGRSGSSYNEQFF. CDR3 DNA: TGTGCCAGCATCCATAGCGGGAGGTCTGGCTCCTCCTACAATGAGCAGTTCTTC.

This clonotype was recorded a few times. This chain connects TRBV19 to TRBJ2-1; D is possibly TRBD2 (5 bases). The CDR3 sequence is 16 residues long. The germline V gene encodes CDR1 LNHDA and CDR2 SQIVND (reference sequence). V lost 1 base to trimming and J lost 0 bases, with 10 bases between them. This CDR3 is CASSIASPYSYNEQFF. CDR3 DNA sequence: TGTGCCAGTAGTATAGCTAGCCCCTACTCCTACAATGAGCAGTTCTTC. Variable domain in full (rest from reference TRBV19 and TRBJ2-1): DGGITQSPKYLFRKEGQNVTLSCEQNLNHDAMYWYRQDPGQGLRLIYYSQIVNDFQKGDIAEGYSVSREKKESFPLTVTSAQKNPTAFYLCASSIASPYSYNEQFFGPGTRLTVL.

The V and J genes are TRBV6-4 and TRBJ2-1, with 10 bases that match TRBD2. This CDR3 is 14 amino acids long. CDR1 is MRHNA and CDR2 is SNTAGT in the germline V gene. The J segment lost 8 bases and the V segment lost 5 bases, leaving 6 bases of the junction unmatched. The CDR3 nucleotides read TGTGCCAGCAGTAAGCGGGGGGGCCAAGATGAGCAGTTCTTC. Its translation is CASSKRGGQDEQFF.

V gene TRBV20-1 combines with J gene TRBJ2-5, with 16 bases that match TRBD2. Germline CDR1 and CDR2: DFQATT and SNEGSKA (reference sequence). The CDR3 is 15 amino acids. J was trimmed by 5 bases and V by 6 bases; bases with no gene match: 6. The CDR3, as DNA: TGCAGTGCCGGGACTAGCGGGGGGGCCGGGGAGACCCAGTACTTC. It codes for CSAGTSGGAGETQYF.